One TCR beta chain is described in this entry. The length of the CDR3 is 15 residues. V dropped 7 bases and J dropped 0 bases, with 16 bases sitting between them. Germline V lookup: CDR1 MNHEY, CDR2 SMNVEV (reference sequence). The sample originates from a study of cytomegalovirus exposure and HLA in healthy donors. Vbeta (60) and Jbeta (13) primers were used in the PCR. The repertoire was sequenced with immunoSEQ multiplex PCR; TCRdb's copy has only in-frame clones and lacks some. The sample has about 270,000 clones; about nine tenths are singletons. The V call is TRBV27, the J call TRBJ2-7; weak D call: TRBD1 (7 bases). Sequencing used PBMCs. The TCR comes from a man aged 35 to 55 in good health and CMV-seropositive. In DNA form, the CDR3 reads TGTGCCAGCACCGCGAGGGGGCGGGGCTCCTACGAGCAGTACTTC. Encoded protein: CASTARGRGSYEQYF.